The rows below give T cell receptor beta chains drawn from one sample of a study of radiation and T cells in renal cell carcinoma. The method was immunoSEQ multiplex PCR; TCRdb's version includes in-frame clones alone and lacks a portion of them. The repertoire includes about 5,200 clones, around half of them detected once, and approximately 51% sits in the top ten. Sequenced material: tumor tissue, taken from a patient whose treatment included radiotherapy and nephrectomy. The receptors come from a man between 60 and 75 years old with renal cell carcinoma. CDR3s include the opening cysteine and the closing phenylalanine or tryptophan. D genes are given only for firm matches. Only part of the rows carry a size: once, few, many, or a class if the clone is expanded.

CDR3nt: TGTGCCAGCAGCTTAGCGCTAAGGGGTGGCTACACCTTC
CDR3aa: CASSLALRGGYTF
d_gene: .
j_gene: TRBJ1-2
abundance: medium-sized
v_gene: TRBV7-2

CDR3nt: TGCGCCAGCAGCTGGGACTCGGGGGACACCGGGGAGCTGTTTTTT
CDR3aa: CASSWDSGDTGELFF
d_gene: .
j_gene: TRBJ2-2
abundance: .
v_gene: TRBV5-1

CDR3nt: TGTGCCAGTAGTATTCGACAGAACACTGAAGCTTTCTTT
CDR3aa: CASSIRQNTEAFF
d_gene: .
j_gene: TRBJ1-1
abundance: few
v_gene: TRBV19

CDR3nt: TGTGCCAGCAGTTCATTGGGGGGCTACACCTTC
CDR3aa: CASSSLGGYTF
d_gene: .
j_gene: TRBJ1-2
abundance: .
v_gene: TRBV6-5

CDR3nt: TGTGCCAGCAGCTTAGCCTCCTCCTACGAGCAGTACTTC
CDR3aa: CASSLASSYEQYF
d_gene: .
j_gene: TRBJ2-7
abundance: few
v_gene: TRBV5-5

CDR3nt: TGTGCCAGTAGTACCTCTGACAGGGGCGACACTGAAGCTTTCTTT
CDR3aa: CASSTSDRGDTEAFF
d_gene: TRBD1
j_gene: TRBJ1-1
abundance: medium-sized
v_gene: TRBV19

CDR3nt: TGTGCCAGTAGTAGAGGGATGGGTGGCTACACCTTC
CDR3aa: CASSRGMGGYTF
d_gene: .
j_gene: TRBJ1-2
abundance: .
v_gene: TRBV19

CDR3nt: TGTGCCAGCAGCGTGGACGGGAACGAGCAGTACTTC
CDR3aa: CASSVDGNEQYF
d_gene: .
j_gene: TRBJ2-7
abundance: .
v_gene: TRBV9

CDR3nt: TGTGCCAGTAGCCCCTCCTATAATTCACCCCTCCACTTT
CDR3aa: CASSPSYNSPLHF
d_gene: .
j_gene: TRBJ1-6
abundance: medium-sized
v_gene: TRBV19

CDR3nt: TGTGCCAGCAGCCGGGGATCTTCCTACGAGCAGTACTTC
CDR3aa: CASSRGSSYEQYF
d_gene: .
j_gene: TRBJ2-7
abundance: few
v_gene: TRBV7-2

CDR3nt: TGTGCCATCCACGACGAAGGGGGCGGTAATTCACCCCTCCACTTT
CDR3aa: CAIHDEGGGNSPLHF
d_gene: TRBD1
j_gene: TRBJ1-6
abundance: .
v_gene: TRBV10-3

CDR3nt: TGCGCCAGCAGCCAAGCCTCCCGGACGGCAGGAGATACGCAGTATTTT
CDR3aa: CASSQASRTAGDTQYF
d_gene: .
j_gene: TRBJ2-3
abundance: few
v_gene: TRBV4-3

CDR3nt: TGTGCCAGCAGTGGACGGGAGCGGATAGGCGGGGAACTGTTTTTT
CDR3aa: CASSGRERIGGELFF
d_gene: .
j_gene: TRBJ2-2
abundance: .
v_gene: TRBV2

CDR3nt: TGTGCCTCCGGAAGGGGGGGGTTGGACTACGAGCAGTACTTC
CDR3aa: CASGRGGLDYEQYF
d_gene: .
j_gene: TRBJ2-7
abundance: few
v_gene: TRBV30

CDR3nt: TGTGCCAGCAGCTTAATTCCCGGGTGGGGTGAAGCTTTCTTT
CDR3aa: CASSLIPGWGEAFF
d_gene: .
j_gene: TRBJ1-1
abundance: .
v_gene: TRBV7-3

CDR3nt: TGTGCCAGCAGTTACCCGAGGGAAAAACTGTTTTTT
CDR3aa: CASSYPREKLFF
d_gene: .
j_gene: TRBJ1-4
abundance: .
v_gene: TRBV6-6

CDR3nt: TGCGCCAGCAGAACGACTTACCAGGGGGTGGCCACTGAAGCTTTCTTT
CDR3aa: CASRTTYQGVATEAFF
d_gene: TRBD1
j_gene: TRBJ1-1
abundance: .
v_gene: TRBV5-1

CDR3nt: TGTGCCAGCAGTGACCCAGGAGGGTACACTGAAGCTTTCTTT
CDR3aa: CASSDPGGYTEAFF
d_gene: .
j_gene: TRBJ1-1
abundance: few
v_gene: TRBV2

CDR3nt: TGTGCCAGCAGCTTAGTTCTGGAGAACACTGAAGCTTTCTTT
CDR3aa: CASSLVLENTEAFF
d_gene: .
j_gene: TRBJ1-1
abundance: .
v_gene: TRBV7-9

CDR3nt: TGTGCCAGCAGCTTAGCGGCAGAGACCTACGAGCAGTACTTC
CDR3aa: CASSLAAETYEQYF
d_gene: .
j_gene: TRBJ2-7
abundance: few
v_gene: TRBV7-8